This record looks at one T cell receptor beta chain sequence and its context. A read error may produce the germline difference seen at one junction end. This CDR3 is 15 amino acids long. Germline loops: CDR1 MNHEY, CDR2 SVGAGI. The sample comes from a study of T cell changes during pregnancy in multiple sclerosis. Measured with immunoSEQ multiplex PCR; TCRdb has only the in-frame clones, and not every one. The sample contains 35,000 to 50,000 clones, nearly 90% of which appear only once. The sequence was collected from a female donor with multiple sclerosis, enrolled in a pregnancy study. Sequences were derived from CD4+ T cells from peripheral blood mononuclear cells, sampled after pregnancy. The chain combines TRBV6-5 with TRBJ2-1, with TRBD2 matching over 11 bases. The DNA for the CDR3 is TGTGCCAGCAGTTCCCTAGCGGGGGGATACAATGGGCAGTTCTTC. It translates to CASSSLAGGYNGQFF.